This T cell receptor beta chain was identified in a study of cytomegalovirus exposure and HLA in healthy donors. Overall study findings and caveats: TCR beta sequences reportedly predicted most subjects' HLA-A and HLA-B alleles accurately. A later analysis reportedly found that, within productive TCRs, an Asian-associated ancestry cluster had fewer N-insertions than the mean observed across the roughly 700 donors. Later analysis found that TCR beta chains associated with HLA were more clonally expanded than other, equally common chains. Some 150 TCR beta chains were listed as cytomegalovirus-associated.

In regard to this clone: Its antigen remains unknown.

V shed 4 bases and J shed 1 base, with 23 bases lying between them. The CDR3 length is 18 residues. Per germline, CDR1 SGHDT and CDR2 YYEEEE. Use of 60 Vbeta and 13 Jbeta primers characterized the PCR. Here immunoSEQ multiplex PCR was the method, and the copy in TCRdb shows in-frame clones only, minus some. This sample's table reports over 25,000 clones. The sequencing sample was made of PBMCs. The origin of this receptor is a man aged 25 to 40 in good health and CMV-seronegative. The chain carries TRBV5-6 and TRBJ1-1; tentative D call: TRBD1 (6 bases). DNA of the CDR3: TGTGCCAGCAGCCCCTTACAGGGAAGGGTTGGTGGGAACACTGAAGCTTTCTTT. Its protein product is CASSPLQGRVGGNTEAFF.